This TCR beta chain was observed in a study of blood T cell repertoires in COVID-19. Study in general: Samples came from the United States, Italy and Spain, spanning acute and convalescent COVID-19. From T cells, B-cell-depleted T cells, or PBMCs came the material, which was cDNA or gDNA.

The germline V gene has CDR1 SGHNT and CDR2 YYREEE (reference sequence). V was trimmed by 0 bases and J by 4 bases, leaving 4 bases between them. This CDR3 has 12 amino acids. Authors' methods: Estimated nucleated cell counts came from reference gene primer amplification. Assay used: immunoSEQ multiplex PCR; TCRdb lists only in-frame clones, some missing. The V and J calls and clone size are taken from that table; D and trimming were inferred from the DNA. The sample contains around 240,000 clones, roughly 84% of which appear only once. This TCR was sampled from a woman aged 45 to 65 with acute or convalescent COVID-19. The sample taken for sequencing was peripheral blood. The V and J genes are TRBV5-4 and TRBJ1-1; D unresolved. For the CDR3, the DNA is TGTGCCAGCAGCTTGGGGAGCACTGAAGCTTTCTTT. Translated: CASSLGSTEAFF.